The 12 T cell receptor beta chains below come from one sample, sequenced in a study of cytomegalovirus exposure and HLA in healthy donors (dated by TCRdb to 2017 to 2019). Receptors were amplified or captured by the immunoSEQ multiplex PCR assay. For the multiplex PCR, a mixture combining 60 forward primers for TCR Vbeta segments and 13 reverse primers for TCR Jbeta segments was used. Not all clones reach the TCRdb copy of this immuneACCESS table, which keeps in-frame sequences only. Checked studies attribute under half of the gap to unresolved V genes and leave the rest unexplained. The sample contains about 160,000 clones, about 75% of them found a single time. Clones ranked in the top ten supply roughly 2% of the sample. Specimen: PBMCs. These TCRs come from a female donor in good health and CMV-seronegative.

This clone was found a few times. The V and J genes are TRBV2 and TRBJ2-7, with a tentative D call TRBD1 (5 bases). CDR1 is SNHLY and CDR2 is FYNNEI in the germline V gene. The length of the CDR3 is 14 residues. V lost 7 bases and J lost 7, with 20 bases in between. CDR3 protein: CASMPWVGALEQYF. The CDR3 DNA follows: TGTGCCAGCATGCCATGGGTAGGGGCTCTGGAGCAGTACTTC.

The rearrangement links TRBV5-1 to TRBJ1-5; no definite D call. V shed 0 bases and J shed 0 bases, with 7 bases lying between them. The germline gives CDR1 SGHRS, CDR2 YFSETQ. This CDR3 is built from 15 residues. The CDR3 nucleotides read TGCGCCAGCAGCTTGGGTCCGTATAGCAATCAGCCCCAGCATTTT. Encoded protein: CASSLGPYSNQPQHF.

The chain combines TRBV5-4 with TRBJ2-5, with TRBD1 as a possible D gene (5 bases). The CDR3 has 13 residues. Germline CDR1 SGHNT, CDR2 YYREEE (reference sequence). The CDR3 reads CAGRTGYGETQYF. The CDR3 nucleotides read TGTGCAGGGCGTACAGGTTACGGGGAGACCCAGTACTTC.

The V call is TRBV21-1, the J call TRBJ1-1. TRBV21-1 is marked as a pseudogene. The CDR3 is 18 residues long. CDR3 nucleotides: TGTGCCAGCAGCAAAGGTCCGGAGTTAGAGCGGCATTACACTGAAGCTTTCTTT. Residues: CASSKGPELERHYTEAFF.

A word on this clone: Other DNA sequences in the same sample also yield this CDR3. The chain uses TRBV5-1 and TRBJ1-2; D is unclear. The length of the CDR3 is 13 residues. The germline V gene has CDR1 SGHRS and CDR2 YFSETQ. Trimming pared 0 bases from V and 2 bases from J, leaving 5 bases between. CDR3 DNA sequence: TGCGCCAGCAGCTTGGGACAAAACTATGGCTACACCTTC. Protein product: CASSLGQNYGYTF.

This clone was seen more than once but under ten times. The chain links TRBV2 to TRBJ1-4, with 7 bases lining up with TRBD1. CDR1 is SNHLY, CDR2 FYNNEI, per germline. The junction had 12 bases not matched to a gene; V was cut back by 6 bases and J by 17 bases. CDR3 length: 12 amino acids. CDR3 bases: TGTGCCAGCAGGGGAGACTCCCGGACAGGTTTTTTT. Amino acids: CASRGDSRTGFF.

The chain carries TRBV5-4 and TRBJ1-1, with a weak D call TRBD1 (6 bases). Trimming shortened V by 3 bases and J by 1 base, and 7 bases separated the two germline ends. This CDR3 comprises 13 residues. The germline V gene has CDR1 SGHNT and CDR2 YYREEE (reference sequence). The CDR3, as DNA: TGTGCCAGCAGCTGGGGGCAGAACACTGAAGCTTTCTTT. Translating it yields CASSWGQNTEAFF.

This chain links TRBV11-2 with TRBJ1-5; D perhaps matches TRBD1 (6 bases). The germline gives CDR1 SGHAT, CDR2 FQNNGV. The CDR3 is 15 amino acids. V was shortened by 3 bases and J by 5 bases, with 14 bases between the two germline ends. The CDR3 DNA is TGTGCCAGCAGCTTGGGGGGGGCTTGGGATCAGCCCCAGCATTTT. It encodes CASSLGGAWDQPQHF.

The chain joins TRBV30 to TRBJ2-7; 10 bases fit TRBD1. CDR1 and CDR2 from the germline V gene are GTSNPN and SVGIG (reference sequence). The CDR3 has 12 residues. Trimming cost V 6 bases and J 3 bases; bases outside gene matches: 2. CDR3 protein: CACGTGVYEQYF. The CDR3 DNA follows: TGTGCCTGCGGGACAGGGGTCTACGAGCAGTACTTC.

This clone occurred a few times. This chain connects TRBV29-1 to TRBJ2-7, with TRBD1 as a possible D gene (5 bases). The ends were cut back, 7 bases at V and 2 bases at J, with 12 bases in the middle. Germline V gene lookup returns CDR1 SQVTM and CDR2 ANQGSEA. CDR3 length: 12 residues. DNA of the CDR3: TGCAGCGGGTCGAGACAGCCCTACGAGCAGTACTTC. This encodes CSGSRQPYEQYF.

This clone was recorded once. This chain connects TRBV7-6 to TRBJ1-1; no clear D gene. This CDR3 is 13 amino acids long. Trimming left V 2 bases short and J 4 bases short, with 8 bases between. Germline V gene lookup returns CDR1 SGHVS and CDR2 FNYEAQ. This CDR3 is CASSLPGFTEAFF. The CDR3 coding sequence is TGTGCCAGCAGCTTACCGGGATTCACTGAAGCTTTCTTT.

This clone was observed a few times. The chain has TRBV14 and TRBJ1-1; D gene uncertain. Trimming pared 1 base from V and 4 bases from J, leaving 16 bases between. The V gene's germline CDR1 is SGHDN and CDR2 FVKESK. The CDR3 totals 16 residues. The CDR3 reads CASSQAGIRLGTEAFF. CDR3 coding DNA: TGTGCCAGCAGCCAAGCCGGGATACGCCTGGGCACTGAAGCTTTCTTT.